The 29 T cell receptor beta chains in this list originate from one sample, sequenced in a study of early T cells in non-severe SARS-CoV-2 infection. TCRdb processed the 5' RACE reads anew with MiXCR; each CDR3 protein has one entry. The sample shows approximately 52,000 distinct CDR3 sequences, roughly 8% of them seen only once. The sequencing sample was made of whole blood. The receptors shown here come from an adult who was a healthcare worker with PCR-confirmed SARS-CoV-2 infection or an uninfected control (not recorded which).

In its sample, this clonotype was seen a few times. CDR3 amino acids: CATTHGLNTGELFF. The CDR3, as DNA: TGTGCCACCACACACGGACTAAACACCGGGGAGCTGTTTTTT. V gene TRBV25-1 combines with J gene TRBJ2-2, with D possibly being TRBD2 (6 bases). This CDR3 comprises 14 residues. V lost 10 bases, J lost 2 bases, and 14 bases lay in between. In germline, CDR1 is MGHDK, CDR2 SYGVNS.

This sequence joins TRBV24-1 and TRBJ2-2, with D tentatively TRBD2 (5 bases). The CDR3 covers 14 residues. Trimming left V 8 bases short and J 5 bases short, with 14 bases between. Germline V lookup: CDR1 KGHDR, CDR2 SFDVKD. CDR3 region: CATNPSGTTGELFF. The CDR3 DNA sequence: TGTGCCACCAACCCCAGCGGTACTACCGGGGAGCTGTTTTTT.

This clonotype was picked up a small number of times. This chain connects TRBV29-1 to TRBJ1-2, with D unresolved. Germline V gene data show CDR1 as SQVTM and CDR2 as ANQGSEA. The V end lost 0 bases, the J end lost 1 base, and 12 bases lay between the germline ends. This CDR3 region has 15 residues. The CDR3 nucleotides read TGCAGCGTTGAAGATGCCGGGCCTCTTAACTATGGCTACACCTTC. Protein sequence: CSVEDAGPLNYGYTF.

This clonotype was observed many times. The chain joins TRBV10-3 to TRBJ2-7; tentatively, D is TRBD1 (6 bases). Per the germline V gene, CDR1 is ENHRY and CDR2 is SYGVKD. The germline V and J ends were trimmed by 6 bases and 4 bases, with 7 bases remaining between them. CDR3 size: 11 residues. The CDR3 is CAIRGQYEQYF. For the CDR3, the DNA is TGTGCCATCAGAGGACAGTACGAGCAGTACTTC.

The V call is TRBV7-2, the J call TRBJ1-3; D not certain. The germline V and J ends were trimmed by 1 base and 4 bases, with 20 bases remaining between them. The CDR3 contains 18 residues. Germline CDR1 and CDR2: SGHTA and FQGNSA. Here the CDR3 reads CASSLVPPLSLGGNTIYF. The DNA for the CDR3 is TGTGCCAGCAGCTTAGTACCTCCCCTCAGCCTGGGAGGAAACACCATATATTTT.

The table lists this clonotype with a few counts. The rearrangement links TRBV2 to TRBJ2-1; D gene uncertain. This CDR3 contains 11 residues. The germline V gene encodes CDR1 SNHLY and CDR2 FYNNEI. V was shortened by 4 bases and J by 6 bases, with 4 bases between the two germline ends. CDR3 region: CASSGVNEQFF. In DNA form, the CDR3 reads TGTGCCAGCAGTGGGGTCAATGAGCAGTTCTTC. Drawing the rest from reference TRBV2 and TRBJ2-1, the complete variable domain is EPEVTQTPSHQVTQMGQEVILRCVPISNHLYFYWYRQILGQKVEFLVSFYNNEISEKSEIFDDQFSVERPDGSNFTLKIRSTKLEDSAMYFCASSGVNEQFFGPGTRLTVL.

In its sample, this clonotype was seen many times. This sequence joins TRBV29-1 and TRBJ1-1; 7 nucleotides agree with TRBD1. This CDR3 is 13 amino acids long. J gave up 4 bases and V 6 bases, and 8 bases lay outside the gene matches. Germline V gene sequence: CDR1 SQVTM, CDR2 ANQGSEA. The CDR3, as DNA: TGCAGCGTCGCTCCGGACAGGACCACTGAAGCTTTCTTT. This codes for CSVAPDRTTEAFF.

This clonotype was detected only a few times. The rearrangement joins TRBV6-2 or TRBV6-3 to TRBJ2-7, with D possibly TRBD2 on 5 matching bases. The CDR3 extends over 13 amino acids. The germline V gene has CDR1 MNHEY and CDR2 SVGEGT. Trimming cost V 7 bases and J 2 bases, with 12 bases left between them. In nucleotides, the CDR3 is TGTGCCAGCACCACCGCCGGGACCTACGAGCAGTACTTC. Translation: CASTTAGTYEQYF.

This clonotype was detected only a few times. The chain uses TRBV10-2 and TRBJ2-3; D gene ambiguous. V was shortened by 11 bases and J by 1 base, with 10 bases between the two germline ends. Per germline, CDR1 WSHSY and CDR2 SAAADI. CDR3 length equals 12 residues. The chain's CDR3 is CAVLRGTDTQYF. The DNA of the CDR3 is TGCGCCGTCTTAAGGGGCACAGATACGCAGTATTTT.

This chain uses TRBV6-5 with TRBJ2-7, with 8 bases aligning to TRBD1. The germline CDR1 and CDR2 sequences are MNHEY and SVGAGI. V was pared by 5 bases and J by 6 bases, with 9 bases of the junction left unmatched. This CDR3 region has 14 residues. CDR3 protein: CASSRQGKVSEQYF. For the CDR3, the DNA is TGTGCCAGCAGTCGACAGGGGAAGGTGTCCGAGCAGTACTTC.

The chain carries TRBV3-1 and TRBJ1-5; D not resolved. Germline V gives CDR1 LGHDT, CDR2 YNNKEL (reference sequence). V was shortened by 1 base and J by 1 base, with 11 bases between the two germline ends. The CDR3 is 16 amino acids. The CDR3 reads CASSQGSGPSNQPQHF. CDR3 nucleotide sequence: TGTGCCAGCAGCCAAGGATCCGGGCCCAGCAATCAGCCCCAGCATTTT.

At least ten counts were recorded for this clonotype. The V gene is TRBV5-1, the J gene TRBJ1-1; no clear D. The CDR3 loop spans 14 amino acids. V was clipped by 0 bases and J by 2 bases, with 8 bases between them. CDR1 SGHRS and CDR2 YFSETQ come from the germline V gene. The CDR3 region is CASSLEGYNTEAFF. The CDR3 region has the DNA TGCGCCAGCAGCTTGGAGGGTTATAACACTGAAGCTTTCTTT.

This clonotype turned up a few times. The rearrangement uses TRBV5-1 and TRBJ2-3, with D unclear. CDR1 SGHRS and CDR2 YFSETQ come from the germline V gene. V lost 4 bases to trimming and J lost 4 bases, with 16 bases between them. There are 15 residues in the CDR3. The CDR3, as DNA: TGCGCCAGCAGCGTAATATCTAGTACGGCAGATACGCAGTATTTT. Amino acid sequence: CASSVISSTADTQYF.

The chain has TRBV5-4 and TRBJ1-4; the D is unclear. CDR1 is SGHNT and CDR2 is YYREEE in the germline V gene (reference sequence). V dropped 5 bases and J dropped 8 bases, with 19 bases sitting between them. CDR3 length equals 15 residues. DNA for the CDR3: TGTGCCAGCAGTACTTCCAAGGACCAGAGGGAAAAACTGTTTTTT. Amino acid sequence: CASSTSKDQREKLFF.

This clonotype was counted between two and nine times. V gene TRBV5-6 combines with J gene TRBJ1-2; D unclear. The CDR3 contains 11 residues. V lost 7 bases and J lost 6, with 10 bases in between. Germline-derived CDR1 and CDR2 are SGHDT and YYEEEE. The chain's CDR3 is CASGRLNGYTF. The CDR3 coding sequence is TGTGCCAGCGGGCGACTGAATGGCTACACCTTC.

This clonotype has ten or more counts. The V and J genes are TRBV7-9 and TRBJ2-3; the D gene is possibly TRBD1 (5 bases). Germline CDR1 and CDR2: SEHNR and FQNEAQ (reference sequence). V lost 1 base and J lost 1, with 6 bases in between. This CDR3 spans 14 amino acids. The CDR3 sequence: CASSLEGRTDTQYF. CDR3 nucleotide sequence: TGTGCCAGCAGCTTAGAGGGGCGCACAGATACGCAGTATTTT.

On this clonotype: Since a much larger clone is just one base distant, this may be a read error. This chain's CDR3 is CASSLMGDTGELFF. The CDR3 DNA sequence: TGTGCCAGCAGCTTAATGGGTGACACCGGGGAGCTGTTTTTT. J is TRBJ2-2 and V is TRBV7-6; D not certain. Germline-derived CDR1 and CDR2 are SGHVS and FNYEAQ. The CDR3 is 14 residues long. V lost 2 bases, J lost 3 bases, and 7 bases lay in between.

This clonotype has more than one count but fewer than ten. The chain recombines TRBV19 with TRBJ2-7; either TRBD1 or TRBD2 may fit D (5 bases each). CDR1 is LNHDA, CDR2 SQIVND, per germline (reference sequence). The length of the CDR3 is 14 residues. The V end lost 3 bases, the J end lost 3 bases, and 12 bases lay between the germline ends. CDR3 loop: CASSIGTPVYEQYF. The CDR3 DNA reads as TGTGCCAGTAGTATCGGGACCCCCGTCTACGAGCAGTACTTC.

At least ten counts were recorded for this clonotype. The chain is built from TRBV2 and TRBJ2-2; TRBD2 matches at 10 bases. CDR1 is SNHLY, CDR2 FYNNEI, per germline. The CDR3 is made up of 14 amino acids. The V segment lost 6 bases and the J segment 3 bases; nucleotides outside the gene matches: 1. Here the CDR3 DNA reads TGTGCCAGCAGAGGACTAGCGGACACCGGGGAGCTGTTTTTT. It specifies CASRGLADTGELFF. Based on the CDR3 plus reference TRBV2 and TRBJ2-2, the full variable domain is EPEVTQTPSHQVTQMGQEVILRCVPISNHLYFYWYRQILGQKVEFLVSFYNNEISEKSEIFDDQFSVERPDGSNFTLKIRSTKLEDSAMYFCASRGLADTGELFFGEGSRLTVL.

The V and J genes are TRBV29-1 and TRBJ2-1; D not resolved. This CDR3 contains 14 residues. V was shortened by 6 bases and J by 0 bases, with 12 bases between the two germline ends. Per the germline V gene, CDR1 is SQVTM and CDR2 is ANQGSEA. The CDR3: CSVPTASSYNEQFF. CDR3 sequence (DNA): TGCAGCGTGCCCACAGCGAGCTCCTACAATGAGCAGTTCTTC.

In its sample, this clonotype was seen a few times. J is TRBJ2-7 and V is TRBV9; unclear D gene. Trimming stripped 0 bases from V and 0 bases from J, with 7 bases between. CDR1 and CDR2 (germline): SGDLS, YYNGEE. This CDR3 has 14 residues. Written as DNA, the CDR3 is TGTGCCAGCAGCGTAGGACTGGGCTCCTACGAGCAGTACTTC. It encodes CASSVGLGSYEQYF.

This clonotype was observed at least ten times. The chain links TRBV7-2 to TRBJ1-1, with 7 positions matching TRBD1. The CDR3 has 15 amino acids. The V segment lost 4 bases and the J segment 4 bases; nucleotides outside the gene matches: 9. Germline loops: CDR1 SGHTA, CDR2 FQGNSA. In DNA, the CDR3 is TGTGCCAGCAGCTCCAACTACAGGGGATCCACTGAAGCTTTCTTT. Amino acid sequence: CASSSNYRGSTEAFF.

This clonotype was recorded a few times. DNA of the CDR3: TGTGCCAGCAGCTTCCGTAAATTTAAAGAGACCCAGTACTTC. Residues: CASSFRKFKETQYF. V is TRBV13 and J is TRBJ2-5, with D unclear. Per the germline V gene, CDR1 is PRHDT and CDR2 is FYEKMQ (reference sequence). This CDR3 is 14 amino acids long. V was cut by 3 bases and J by 3 bases, with 11 bases left in between.

V is TRBV5-1 and J is TRBJ2-3; D possibly corresponds to TRBD1 (8 bases). V shed 7 bases and J shed 0 bases, with 21 bases lying between them. The CDR3 length is 17 residues. Germline lookup yields CDR1 SGHRS and CDR2 YFSETQ. The CDR3: CASRGGDRRSSTDTQYF. The CDR3 bases are TGCGCCAGCCGGGGAGGGGACAGGCGATCTAGCACAGATACGCAGTATTTT.

Concerning this clonotype: A clone one base away is much larger, so this may be a read error. The rearrangement links TRBV4-2 to TRBJ2-5; 12 bases align to TRBD2. Germline values: CDR1 LGHNA, CDR2 YNFKEQ. This CDR3 contains 17 residues. Here the CDR3 reads CASSLELAGGYQDTQYF. CDR3 nucleotides: TGTGCCAGCAGCCTCGAACTAGCGGGGGGATACCAAGATACCCAGTACTTC.

Many counts were recorded for this clonotype. The gene calls are TRBV4-3 and TRBJ2-7; tentative D call: TRBD2 (5 bases). The CDR3 length is 15 residues. Looked up from germline, CDR1 is LGHNA and CDR2 is YSLEER. The ends were cut back, 0 bases at V and 5 bases at J, with 14 bases in the middle. The CDR3, as DNA: TGCGCCAGCAGCCAAGACCCGGGTCCGGGGAACGAGCAGTACTTC. Protein: CASSQDPGPGNEQYF.

This clonotype was counted between two and nine times. The chain links TRBV5-1 to TRBJ2-1, with 10 bases fitting TRBD2. Germline CDR1 and CDR2: SGHRS and YFSETQ. J gave up 1 base and V 1 base, and 5 bases lay outside the gene matches. CDR3 length: 17 amino acids. This chain's CDR3 is CASSLWRAGGSYNEQFF. DNA for the CDR3: TGCGCCAGCAGCTTGTGGAGAGCGGGAGGGTCCTACAATGAGCAGTTCTTC.

This clonotype has just a few counts. The chain carries TRBV12-3 or TRBV12-4 and TRBJ2-5; possibly TRBD1 for D (5 bases). V lost 6 bases to trimming and J lost 3 bases, with 8 bases between them. This CDR3 spans 12 amino acids. CDR3 DNA: TGTGCCAGCAGGACGACAGAAGAGACCCAGTACTTC. It is translated as CASRTTEETQYF.

This clonotype was seen only a few times. The chain uses TRBV20-1 and TRBJ2-7; TRBD1 might be the D (6 bases). Germline values: CDR1 DFQATT, CDR2 SNEGSKA (reference sequence). The CDR3 totals 16 residues. Trimming stripped 0 bases from V and 4 bases from J, with 19 bases between. The CDR3 region is CSARDRAAGQRYEQYF. The CDR3 nucleotides are TGCAGTGCTAGAGATCGGGCGGCAGGACAGAGATACGAGCAGTACTTC.